One sample yielded the 11 T cell receptor beta chains listed below, sequenced in a study of T cell changes during pregnancy in multiple sclerosis. Clones were read by immunoSEQ multiplex PCR, and TCRdb kept only the in-frame ones, dropping some. The table has approximately 70,000 clones, more than 80% seen once. Sequencing used peripheral blood, obtained in the first trimester of pregnancy. These receptor sequences come from a female donor in good health, enrolled as a control in a pregnancy study.

This chain connects TRBV28 to TRBJ2-1; the D is unclear. The CDR3 contains 12 residues. Germline V lookup: CDR1 MDHEN, CDR2 SYDVKM. The germline V and J ends were trimmed by 5 bases and 10 bases, with 12 bases remaining between them. CDR3 protein: CASSLIPREQFF. As DNA, the CDR3 is TGTGCCAGCAGTCTCATCCCCAGGGAGCAGTTCTTC.

The V and J genes are TRBV13 and TRBJ2-3; perhaps TRBD1 as D (5 bases). The CDR3 sequence is 13 residues long. Trimming stripped 5 bases from V and 2 bases from J, with 8 bases between. Looked up from germline, CDR1 is PRHDT and CDR2 is FYEKMQ (reference sequence). This CDR3 is CASSPRATDTQYF. DNA of the CDR3: TGTGCCAGCAGCCCCAGGGCCACAGATACGCAGTATTTT.

The chain links TRBV2 to TRBJ1-1; weak D call: TRBD1 (5 bases). Germline values: CDR1 SNHLY, CDR2 FYNNEI. This CDR3 has 15 residues. Between the trimmed V and J ends, which lost 4 bases and 0 bases, there was a span of 12 bases. CDR3 region: CASSARQMVNTEAFF. The CDR3 nucleotides are TGTGCCAGCAGTGCCCGACAGATGGTGAACACTGAAGCTTTCTTT. The full variable domain, rest sourced from reference TRBV2 and TRBJ1-1, is EPEVTQTPSHQVTQMGQEVILRCVPISNHLYFYWYRQILGQKVEFLVSFYNNEISEKSEIFDDQFSVERPDGSNFTLKIRSTKLEDSAMYFCASSARQMVNTEAFFGQGTRLTVV.

This sequence joins TRBV5-1 and TRBJ2-1; TRBD2 matches 11 bases. V lost 2 bases, J lost 5 bases, and 9 bases stayed unmatched. The V gene's germline CDR1 is SGHRS and CDR2 YFSETQ. The CDR3 covers 17 residues. The CDR3 sequence: CASSFVPGTSGNNEQFF. The CDR3 bases are TGCGCCAGCAGCTTCGTGCCGGGGACTAGCGGTAACAATGAGCAGTTCTTC.

The table lists this clone with a count of one. This chain links TRBV5-6 with TRBJ2-2; D remains ambiguous. Germline assignment: CDR1 SGHDT and CDR2 YYEEEE. This CDR3 has 14 residues. V lost 0 bases and J 4 bases, leaving 7 bases between the germline ends. The CDR3 is CASSLVPGTGELFF. CDR3 coding DNA: TGTGCCAGCAGCTTGGTCCCGGGCACCGGGGAGCTGTTTTTT.

This chain uses TRBV5-8 with TRBJ1-1; D gene uncertain. The CDR3 contains 15 residues. The germline gives CDR1 SGHTS, CDR2 YDEGEE. Trimming took 7 bases from V and 4 from J, leaving 20 bases between them. The CDR3 DNA sequence: TGTGCCAGCGGATCAGCGGTCGGGTTGAGCACTGAAGCTTTCTTT. Translating gives CASGSAVGLSTEAFF.

This clone came up a few times. The chain recombines TRBV7-9 with TRBJ2-1; perhaps TRBD1 as D (6 bases). This CDR3 comprises 14 residues. V was trimmed by 8 bases and J by 10 bases, leaving 21 bases between them. Germline CDR1 and CDR2: SEHNR and FQNEAQ (reference sequence). CDR3 coding DNA: TGTGCCAGCCTCGGGAACAGGGTGGTTTGGGAGCAGTTCTTC. Protein: CASLGNRVVWEQFF.

The rearrangement links TRBV4-3 to TRBJ2-7; 8 nucleotides match TRBD1. Trimming removed 2 bases from V and 1 base from J; junction bases left unmatched: 13. This CDR3 comprises 18 residues. The germline gives CDR1 LGHNA, CDR2 YSLEER. The CDR3 bases are TGCGCCAGCAGCCAATCCCCCCCTCCGGGACAGGCATCCTACGAGCAGTACTTC. Its translation is CASSQSPPPGQASYEQYF.

The rearrangement joins TRBV28 to TRBJ1-1, with D possibly TRBD1 on 5 matching bases. This CDR3 is 14 amino acids long. Germline V gene lookup returns CDR1 MDHEN and CDR2 SYDVKM. Trimming cost V 5 bases and J 1 base, with 11 bases left between them. In DNA form, the CDR3 reads TGTGCCAGCAGTCTAATACAGGAGAACACTGAAGCTTTCTTT. It yields the protein CASSLIQENTEAFF.

V is TRBV6-1 and J is TRBJ2-7, with 10 bases aligning to TRBD2. This CDR3 spans 14 amino acids. Trimming removed 5 bases from V and 2 bases from J; junction bases left unmatched: 3. Germline CDR1 and CDR2: MNHNS and SASEGT. This chain's CDR3 is CASSKREGTYEQYF. The CDR3 region has the DNA TGTGCCAGCAGTAAGCGGGAGGGTACCTACGAGCAGTACTTC.

The rearrangement joins TRBV28 to TRBJ1-2; 8 positions agree with TRBD1. Looked up from germline, CDR1 is MDHEN and CDR2 is SYDVKM. Losses at the gene ends were 4 bases for V and 6 bases for J; bases not matched to a gene: 10. The CDR3 is 15 residues long. CDR3 sequence (DNA): TGTGCCAGCAGTTCGTGGACAGGGTACGCGAATGGCTACACCTTC. Translating gives CASSSWTGYANGYTF.